Following are 21 T cell receptor beta chains from one sample sequenced in a study of blood T cell repertoires in COVID-19. Data came from immunoSEQ multiplex PCR; TCRdb stores just in-frame clones and leaves some out. The sample shows 150,000 to 200,000 clones, more than 85% of them seen only once. Material: PBMCs or T cells enriched from blood (not recorded which). The receptors were sampled from a human donor with acute COVID-19. The donor label of this sample is uncertain.

This sequence joins TRBV5-4 and TRBJ1-5; 8 nucleotides match TRBD1. The J segment lost 7 bases and the V segment lost 7 bases, leaving 4 bases of the junction unmatched. The CDR3 consists of 12 residues. Germline values: CDR1 SGHNT, CDR2 YYREEE (reference sequence). The CDR3 is CASGRQGQPQHF. The DNA of the CDR3 is TGTGCCAGCGGCCGACAGGGGCAGCCCCAGCATTTT.

The CDR3 DNA is TGTGCCAGTAGGCCTCCAGGGGGTGGCTATGGCTACACCTTC. It is translated as CASRPPGGGYGYTF. The gene calls are TRBV19 and TRBJ1-2, with 7 bases lining up with TRBD1. The V gene's germline CDR1 is LNHDA and CDR2 SQIVND (reference sequence). This CDR3 spans 14 amino acids. With 6 bases clipped from V and 4 bases from J, the junction kept 8 bases outside the gene matches.

V gene TRBV7-3 combines with J gene TRBJ2-7, with a possible D match to TRBD1 (6 bases). The germline V gene has CDR1 SGHTA and CDR2 FQGTGA. This CDR3 has 15 amino acids. Trimming took 5 bases from V and 0 from J, leaving 14 bases between them. The CDR3 DNA reads as TGTGCCAGCAGCCCCACAGGGATAAGCTCCTACGAGCAGTACTTC. Its translation: CASSPTGISSYEQYF.

This sequence joins TRBV5-6 and TRBJ1-1; 7 bases map to TRBD1. The CDR3 sequence is 15 residues long. The V gene's germline CDR1 is SGHDT and CDR2 YYEEEE. The trim removed 4 bases at V and 2 bases at J, leaving 8 bases unmatched. Here the CDR3 reads CASSHQTGFNTEAFF. The CDR3, as DNA: TGTGCCAGCAGCCACCAGACAGGGTTTAACACTGAAGCTTTCTTT.

This chain uses TRBV28 with TRBJ2-1; maybe TRBD2 (6 bases). The CDR3 has 18 residues. Germline V gives CDR1 MDHEN, CDR2 SYDVKM. V gave up 5 bases and J gave up 0 bases, with 20 bases separating them. The CDR3 DNA is TGTGCCAGCAGTGTCGCATCCTTCGGAGGGCACTCCTACAATGAGCAGTTCTTC. It codes for CASSVASFGGHSYNEQFF.

V and J are TRBV7-2 and TRBJ2-2; TRBD2 agrees at 8 bases. The junction had 15 bases not matched to a gene; V was cut back by 2 bases and J by 4 bases. Germline V CDR1 and CDR2: SGHTA, FQGNSA. There are 19 residues in the CDR3. CDR3 nucleotides: TGTGCCAGCAGCTTATGGGTCCTTGCCGGGGGGGCCGGCACCGGGGAGCTGTTTTTT. Amino acid sequence: CASSLWVLAGGAGTGELFF.

The chain recombines TRBV11-3 with TRBJ1-2; 7 positions agree with TRBD1. Germline assignment: CDR1 SGHNT and CDR2 YENEEA. The CDR3 totals 16 residues. V trimming: 4 bases; J trimming: 5 bases; junction bases outside the gene matches: 13. The DNA for the CDR3 is TGTGCCAGCAGCTGGGACAGCTCACTGTATCCTTATGGCTACACCTTC. Translation gives CASSWDSSLYPYGYTF.

The chain has TRBV7-2 and TRBJ1-1; a possible D gene is TRBD1 (6 bases). Germline CDR1 and CDR2: SGHTA and FQGNSA. The CDR3 consists of 15 residues. The ends were cut back, 5 bases at V and 0 bases at J, with 13 bases in the middle. This chain's CDR3 is CASSPRQVLNTEAFF. CDR3 nucleotide sequence: TGTGCCAGCAGCCCCAGACAGGTCCTGAACACTGAAGCTTTCTTT.

The V and J genes are TRBV27 and TRBJ2-1; 7 positions match TRBD2. This CDR3 is built from 14 residues. Trimming removed 6 bases from V and 8 bases from J; junction bases left unmatched: 10. CDR1 and CDR2 (germline): MNHEY, SMNVEV (reference sequence). CDR3 sequence reads: CASSLKGRVYEQFF. The CDR3 region has the DNA TGTGCCAGCAGCTTGAAGGGGAGGGTATATGAGCAGTTCTTC.

This sequence joins TRBV29-1 and TRBJ1-5; D may be TRBD1 (6 bases). The V end lost 5 bases, the J end lost 6 bases, and 14 bases lay between the germline ends. The CDR3 totals 13 residues. CDR1 is SQVTM, CDR2 ANQGSEA, per germline. CDR3 nucleotides: TGCAGCGTTTCCACAGGGTATGGTCAGCCCCAGCATTTT. Its translation: CSVSTGYGQPQHF.

V and J are TRBV24-1 and TRBJ1-4; D is unclear. Per germline, CDR1 KGHDR and CDR2 SFDVKD. V was shortened by 6 bases and J by 6 bases, with 13 bases between the two germline ends. The CDR3 length is 14 residues. CDR3 bases: TGTGCCACCAGTAGGAGGGATGGTGATGAAAAACTGTTTTTT. Amino acid sequence: CATSRRDGDEKLFF.

The rearrangement joins TRBV12-2 to TRBJ1-1. TRBV12-2 is reported as a pseudogene. This CDR3 is built from 16 residues. Here the CDR3 DNA reads TGTGCAAGTCGCTTAGCGATACCGGGCGGGGGCACTGAAGCTTTCTTT. This encodes CASRLAIPGGGTEAFF.

This clone was seen once. V and J are TRBV29-1 and TRBJ1-3; D uncertain. V lost 7 bases and J lost 1, with 14 bases in between. The CDR3 runs to 14 residues. Germline V gene lookup returns CDR1 SQVTM and CDR2 ANQGSEA. CDR3 DNA sequence: TGCAGCGCTGCGGAGGGCACATCTGGAAACACCATATATTTT. This encodes CSAAEGTSGNTIYF. The full variable domain, in which reference TRBV29-1 and TRBJ1-3 provide the parts outside the CDR3, is SAVISQKPSRDICQRGTSLTIQCQVDSQVTMMFWYRQQPGQSLTLIATANQGSEATYESGFVIDKFPISRPNLTFSTLTVSNMSPEDSSIYLCSAAEGTSGNTIYFGEGSWLTVV.

The J gene is TRBJ1-2, the V gene TRBV9; the match to TRBD1 covers 7 bases. The V gene end was trimmed by 0 bases and the J gene end by 5 bases; junction bases not matched to a gene: 4. This CDR3 spans 14 amino acids. Germline CDR1 SGDLS, CDR2 YYNGEE. CDR3 nucleotides: TGTGCCAGCAGCGTAGAGGGACAGATTTATGGCTACACCTTC. Protein product: CASSVEGQIYGYTF.

V usage is TRBV7-2 and J usage is TRBJ2-4, with D possibly TRBD1 on 6 matching bases. Germline CDR1 reads SGHTA; CDR2 reads FQGNSA. CDR3 size: 12 residues. V was pared by 3 bases and J by 8 bases, with 8 bases between. The CDR3 region has the DNA TGTGCCAGCAGCTTGGACAGCGACATTCAGTACTTC. This codes for CASSLDSDIQYF.

CDR3 amino acids: CASSPLTGGSASPLHF. CDR3 bases: TGTGCCAGTAGTCCCCTGACAGGGGGTAGTGCTTCACCCCTCCACTTT. This chain connects TRBV19 to TRBJ1-6; 9 nucleotides line up with TRBD1. The CDR3 has 16 residues. CDR1 and CDR2 from the germline V gene are LNHDA and SQIVND (reference sequence). V was pared by 5 bases and J by 9 bases, with 11 bases of the junction left unmatched. The variable domain in full, completed from reference TRBV19 and TRBJ1-6, reads DGGITQSPKYLFRKEGQNVTLSCEQNLNHDAMYWYRQDPGQGLRLIYYSQIVNDFQKGDIAEGYSVSREKKESFPLTVTSAQKNPTAFYLCASSPLTGGSASPLHFGNGTRLTVT.

This chain uses TRBV7-9 with TRBJ2-3; 8 bases line up with TRBD1. V shed 3 bases and J 9 bases; nucleotides not matched to a gene: 8. The CDR3 is 14 residues long. Germline V gene lookup returns CDR1 SEHNR and CDR2 FQNEAQ (reference sequence). This CDR3 reads CASSFQGARSTQYF. CDR3 nucleotides: TGTGCCAGCAGCTTTCAGGGGGCGCGGAGCACGCAGTATTTT.

J is TRBJ2-1 and V is TRBV14; TRBD2 matches 8 bases. Germline lookup yields CDR1 SGHDN and CDR2 FVKESK. The CDR3 has 15 residues. The V and J ends lost 6 bases and 7 bases, in that order; junction bases with no gene match: 11. The CDR3, as DNA: TGTGCCAGCAGTTTCCCTACCGGGGGGGGTAATGAGCAGTTCTTC. Translation gives CASSFPTGGGNEQFF.

V usage is TRBV4-1 and J usage is TRBJ2-4; TRBD1 is a possible D gene (6 bases). CDR3 length equals 17 residues. Trimming stripped 0 bases from V and 1 base from J, with 13 bases between. Germline-derived CDR1 and CDR2 are MGHRA and YSYEKL. CDR3 sequence reads: CASSQEPGQGAKNIQYF. The CDR3 coding sequence is TGCGCCAGCAGCCAAGAACCCGGCCAGGGGGCCAAAAACATTCAGTACTTC.

The rearrangement joins TRBV19 to TRBJ1-1; D unresolved. CDR3 size: 13 residues. Between the trimmed V and J ends, which lost 5 bases and 0 bases, there was a span of 7 bases. Germline assignment: CDR1 LNHDA and CDR2 SQIVND (reference sequence). CDR3 sequence (DNA): TGTGCCAGTAGTCCAGGAATGAACACTGAAGCTTTCTTT. Translating it yields CASSPGMNTEAFF.

V gene TRBV7-2 combines with J gene TRBJ2-1, with 9 positions matching TRBD2. With 6 bases clipped from V and 5 bases from J, the junction kept 14 bases outside the gene matches. The CDR3 totals 17 residues. Germline-derived CDR1 and CDR2 are SGHTA and FQGNSA. The DNA for the CDR3 is TGTGCCAGCAGTCTAGCCCCCAGCGGGGGGACCGACAATGAGCAGTTCTTC. Protein sequence: CASSLAPSGGTDNEQFF.